This passage covers 8 T cell receptor beta chains from one sample sequenced in a study of blood T cells in healthy people across ages. Sample-barcoded 5' priming and a J-beta primer mix drove a second PCR of roughly 7 to 11 cycles. One entry per CDR3 protein results from TCRdb running MiXCR on the 5' RACE reads. The sample has around 1,600,000 distinct CDR3 sequences; approximately 39% are singletons. Sequencing was done on a sample of blood. The receptors stem from a woman between 18 and 29 years old in good health.

This clonotype was seen a few times. The chain joins TRBV5-1 to TRBJ1-1; tentative D call: TRBD1 (5 bases). CDR3 length: 14 residues. V was cut by 3 bases and J by 7 bases, with 16 bases left in between. Germline CDR1 SGHRS, CDR2 YFSETQ. The CDR3 region is CASSYAEGSSEAFF. The CDR3, as DNA: TGCGCCAGCAGCTACGCAGAGGGGTCCAGTGAAGCTTTCTTT.

This rearrangement joins TRBV27 to TRBJ2-1, with 13 bases lining up with TRBD2. The ends lost 5 bases at V and 7 bases at J; junction bases unmatched: 8. Looked up from germline, CDR1 is MNHEY and CDR2 is SMNVEV (reference sequence). The CDR3 is 16 residues long. The CDR3 nucleotides read TGTGCCAGCAGTGACCAGGGACTAGCGGGAATGAATGAGCAGTTCTTC. Its protein product is CASSDQGLAGMNEQFF.

The rearrangement joins TRBV6-5 to TRBJ2-2; no clear D gene. This CDR3 region has 13 residues. The germline V and J ends were trimmed by 5 bases and 6 bases, with 10 bases remaining between them. CDR1 and CDR2 (germline): MNHEY, SVGAGI. CDR3 in amino acids: CASSDQAPGELFF. In nucleotides, the CDR3 is TGTGCCAGCAGTGATCAAGCTCCCGGGGAGCTGTTTTTT.

The CDR3 here is CSAQKGTGGTDTQYF. CDR3 bases: TGCAGTGCCCAGAAGGGGACTGGGGGCACAGATACGCAGTATTTT. This chain joins TRBV20-1 and TRBJ2-3; tentative D call: TRBD2 (6 bases). Germline values: CDR1 DFQATT, CDR2 SNEGSKA (reference sequence). The CDR3 covers 15 residues. V lost 6 bases to trimming and J lost 1 base, with 17 bases between them.

The rearrangement joins TRBV29-1 to TRBJ2-7, with TRBD1 matching 9 bases. The germline V gene encodes CDR1 SQVTM and CDR2 ANQGSEA. This CDR3 region has 14 residues. Trimming at V came to 7 bases and at J to 6 bases, leaving 13 bases not matched to a gene. CDR3: CSATPGQGNAEQYF. CDR3 coding DNA: TGCAGCGCAACACCGGGACAGGGTAATGCCGAGCAGTACTTC.

The chain employs TRBV29-1 and TRBJ2-7; 7 bases are a match to TRBD1. The CDR3 consists of 12 residues. Germline V gene sequence: CDR1 SQVTM, CDR2 ANQGSEA. Trimming cost V 3 bases and J 7 bases; bases outside gene matches: 6. The CDR3 region has the DNA TGCAGCGTTGATGACAGGGTGAATGAGCAGTACTTC. As protein: CSVDDRVNEQYF.

This clonotype was recorded a few times. The rearrangement links TRBV20-1 to TRBJ2-7; 8 nucleotides align to TRBD1. This CDR3 is 14 amino acids long. The germline CDR1 and CDR2 sequences are DFQATT and SNEGSKA (reference sequence). V gave up 1 base and J gave up 4 bases; unmatched junction bases: 6. In nucleotides, the CDR3 is TGCAGTGCTAGAGCCGGGACAGGAGAGTACGAGCAGTACTTC. Translating it yields CSARAGTGEYEQYF.

The chain joins TRBV9 to TRBJ1-2; the match to TRBD1 covers 9 bases. CDR3 length: 14 residues. With 0 bases clipped from V and 10 bases from J, the junction kept 7 bases outside the gene matches. CDR1 and CDR2 from the germline V gene are SGDLS and YYNGEE. CDR3 protein: CASSVAAGQGLYTF. The DNA for the CDR3 is TGTGCCAGCAGCGTAGCCGCAGGACAGGGGCTCTACACCTTC. The whole variable domain, remainder taken from reference TRBV9 and TRBJ1-2, is DSGVTQTPKHLITATGQRVTLRCSPRSGDLSVYWYQQSLDQGLQFLIQYYNGEERAKGNILERFSAQQFPDLHSELNLSSLELGDSALYFCASSVAAGQGLYTFGSGTRLTVV.